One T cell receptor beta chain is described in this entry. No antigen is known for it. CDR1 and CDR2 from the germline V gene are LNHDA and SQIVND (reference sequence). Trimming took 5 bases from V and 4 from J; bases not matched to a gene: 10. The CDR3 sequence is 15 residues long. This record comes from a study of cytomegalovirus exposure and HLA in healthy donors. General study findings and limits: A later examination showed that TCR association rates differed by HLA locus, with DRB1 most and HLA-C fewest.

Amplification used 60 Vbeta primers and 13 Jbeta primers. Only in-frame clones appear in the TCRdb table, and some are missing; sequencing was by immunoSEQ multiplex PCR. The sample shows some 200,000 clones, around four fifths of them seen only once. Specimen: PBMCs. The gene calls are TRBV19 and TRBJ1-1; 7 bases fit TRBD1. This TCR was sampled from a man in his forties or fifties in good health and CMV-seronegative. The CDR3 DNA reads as TGTGCCAGTAGTCCCCAAGACAGGGCGGCCACTGAAGCTTTCTTT. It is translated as CASSPQDRAATEAFF.